The T cell receptor (beta chain) described here comes from a study of T-cell reconstitution after alpha-beta-depleted transplantation in children. Only a few counts were recorded for this clonotype. CDR3 length: 16 residues. V lost 1 base and J 8 bases, leaving 17 bases between the germline ends. Unique molecular identifiers were incorporated when the TCRbeta library was constructed. Each CDR3 protein gets one entry after TCRdb re-called the PCR reads with MiXCR. The sample holds approximately 800,000 distinct CDR3 sequences, roughly 15% seen once. The clonotype originates from a male patient younger than 18 who had a stem cell transplant for acute lymphoblastic leukemia, so the T cells may come from the graft donor. Sequencing used PBMCs, mostly from graft donor cells, obtained 360 days after TCRalphabeta/CD19-depleted stem cell transplant. The genes are TRBV12-3 or TRBV12-4 and TRBJ1-4, with no clear D. The CDR3 DNA is TGTGCCAGCAGTTTAGTCGATGCGGCTCTGGTGGAAAAACTGTTTTTT. Amino acid sequence: CASSLVDAALVEKLFF.